The 21 T cell receptor beta chains below come from one sample, sequenced in a study of blood T cell repertoires in COVID-19 (dated by TCRdb to about 2020). Receptor amplification or capture employed the immunoSEQ multiplex PCR assay. What TCRdb holds here is the immuneACCESS table cut down to in-frame rearrangements. Part of the clones is not present; checked against another copy, under half of the missing clones reflect an unresolved V gene, and the others are unexplained. The sample table records under 150,000 clones; around 80% of these occur just once. About 2% of the sample is in the top ten clones. The sequenced sample was peripheral blood. These receptor sequences come from a man between 65 and 85 years old with acute or convalescent COVID-19.

This clone was counted once. This chain joins TRBV6-1 and TRBJ2-3, with D possibly being TRBD1 (6 bases). Per the germline V gene, CDR1 is MNHNS and CDR2 is SASEGT. V shed 2 bases and J shed 11 bases, with 23 bases lying between them. This CDR3 is built from 16 residues. Here the CDR3 reads CASSERTGKGRYGQYF. CDR3 in DNA: TGTGCCAGCAGTGAACGCACAGGGAAGGGAAGATACGGGCAGTATTTT.

This clone was seen only a few times. V and J are TRBV30 and TRBJ1-1, with unresolved D. Germline CDR1 reads GTSNPN; CDR2 reads SVGIG (reference sequence). V was pared by 3 bases and J by 4 bases, with 15 bases between. The CDR3 spans 14 residues. CDR3 in amino acids: CAWSAERFGTEAFF. The CDR3 DNA reads TGTGCCTGGAGCGCAGAGAGGTTCGGCACTGAAGCTTTCTTT.

The rearrangement joins TRBV9 to TRBJ1-4; a weak D match, TRBD1 (6 bases). The V end lost 3 bases, the J end lost 0 bases, and 15 bases lay between the germline ends. In germline, CDR1 is SGDLS, CDR2 YYNGEE. The CDR3 sequence is 17 residues long. CDR3 sequence (DNA): TGTGCCAGCAGCGCAACAGGGCAGGCCCCAACTAATGAAAAACTGTTTTTT. Amino acids: CASSATGQAPTNEKLFF.

The chain recombines TRBV21-1 with TRBJ2-5; the DNA was not compared with TRBD1, the D call given in the table. TRBV21-1 is a pseudogene. CDR3 length: 15 amino acids. The CDR3 is CASSSDRGYRETQYF. CDR3 coding DNA: TGTGCCAGCAGCTCAGACAGGGGGTATCGAGAGACCCAGTACTTC.

The rearrangement links TRBV28 to TRBJ1-6, with D maybe TRBD1 (6 bases). Germline V gene lookup returns CDR1 MDHEN and CDR2 SYDVKM. This CDR3 is built from 18 residues. The ends were cut back, 4 bases at V and 9 bases at J, with 25 bases in the middle. CDR3: CASSYHARRGREISPLHF. The DNA for the CDR3 is TGTGCCAGCAGTTACCACGCCAGGCGGGGGCGGGAAATTTCACCCCTCCACTTT.

This chain's CDR3 is CASSPGTGSYGYTF. CDR3 bases: TGTGCCAGCAGTCCGGGGACAGGGAGCTATGGCTACACCTTC. The rearrangement joins TRBV7-2 to TRBJ1-2, with TRBD1 identical over 9 bases. This CDR3 comprises 14 residues. V was clipped by 6 bases and J by 4 bases; unmatched bases: 6. The germline gives CDR1 SGHTA, CDR2 FQGNSA.

The V gene is TRBV20-1, the J gene TRBJ1-2, with D perhaps TRBD1 (5 bases). V was cut by 2 bases and J by 7 bases, with 8 bases left in between. The CDR3 has 11 residues. Germline V gene lookup returns CDR1 DFQATT and CDR2 SNEGSKA (reference sequence). This CDR3 reads CSARQGSGYTF. The CDR3 DNA reads TGCAGTGCTAGACAGGGTAGTGGCTACACCTTC.

This clone was counted between two and nine times. V gene TRBV20-1 combines with J gene TRBJ1-1; no clear D. The germline V gene encodes CDR1 DFQATT and CDR2 SNEGSKA (reference sequence). CDR3 size: 11 residues. Deletions cut 6 bases from V and 2 bases from J, with 7 bases between. The CDR3 coding sequence is TGCAGTGCCCCCCGTAACACTGAAGCTTTCTTT. Amino acids: CSAPRNTEAFF.

The gene calls are TRBV10-2 and TRBJ2-1; perhaps TRBD2 as D (7 bases). Germline-derived CDR1 and CDR2 are WSHSY and SAAADI. V was pared by 7 bases and J by 0 bases, with 19 bases between. This CDR3 has 17 residues. The CDR3 coding sequence is TGCGCCAGCAAGCCTAGTGGGAGGGGGGACTCCTACAATGAGCAGTTCTTC. As protein: CASKPSGRGDSYNEQFF.

The genes are TRBV10-3 and TRBJ2-7, with D perhaps TRBD1 (6 bases). V was pared by 10 bases and J by 2 bases, with 18 bases between. The CDR3 loop spans 14 amino acids. Germline V CDR1 and CDR2: ENHRY, SYGVKD. CDR3 in DNA: TGTGCCACTTGCCCCAGGGGCCAGCCCTACGAGCAGTACTTC. Translating it yields CATCPRGQPYEQYF.

This clone was counted once. The J gene is TRBJ2-1, the V gene TRBV2; TRBD2 agrees at 8 bases. The CDR3 loop spans 16 amino acids. Germline V gene sequence: CDR1 SNHLY, CDR2 FYNNEI. The ends lost 7 bases at V and 2 bases at J; junction bases unmatched: 10. CDR3 amino acids: CASTGTGGGTYNEQFF. The CDR3 region has the DNA TGTGCCAGCACCGGAACGGGCGGGGGGACCTACAATGAGCAGTTCTTC.

This clone was detected only a few times. V and J are TRBV20-1 and TRBJ1-5, with D hard to call. CDR1 and CDR2 (germline): DFQATT, SNEGSKA (reference sequence). The germline V and J ends were trimmed by 3 bases and 2 bases, with 8 bases remaining between them. This CDR3 has 13 amino acids. The CDR3 DNA is TGCAGTGCTAGTCTGGAGGGCAATCAGCCCCAGCATTTT. Protein: CSASLEGNQPQHF.

This chain connects TRBV10-2 to TRBJ2-2; TRBD1 is a possible D gene (5 bases). The CDR3 has 14 amino acids. Germline CDR1 WSHSY, CDR2 SAAADI. V lost 6 bases to trimming and J lost 1 base, with 9 bases between them. The CDR3 loop is CASSRDRNTGELFF. The CDR3 DNA reads as TGCGCCAGCAGCAGGGATAGGAACACCGGGGAGCTGTTTTTT.

There are a few counts of this clone. The gene calls are TRBV30 and TRBJ1-2, with a tentative D call TRBD1 (5 bases). This CDR3 region has 12 residues. The germline V gene has CDR1 GTSNPN and CDR2 SVGIG (reference sequence). The ends were cut back, 5 bases at V and 2 bases at J, with 9 bases in the middle. CDR3 region: CAWGTYNYGYTF. As DNA, the CDR3 is TGTGCCTGGGGGACTTACAACTATGGCTACACCTTC.

The J gene is TRBJ1-2, the V gene TRBV28; TRBD1 is a possible D gene (5 bases). Germline CDR1 is MDHEN and CDR2 is SYDVKM. Trimming pared 6 bases from V and 4 bases from J, leaving 12 bases between. CDR3 length: 13 residues. The CDR3 nucleotides read TGTGCCAGCAGCACAAGACAGCCCTATGGCTACACCTTC. Translation gives CASSTRQPYGYTF.

The chain links TRBV3-1 (or the pseudogene TRBV3-2) to TRBJ1-1; 12 bases fit TRBD1. The J segment lost 10 bases and the V segment lost 1 base, leaving 7 bases of the junction unmatched. Germline-derived CDR1 and CDR2 are LGHDT and YNNKEL (reference sequence). This CDR3 comprises 15 residues. The CDR3 DNA sequence: TGTGCCAGCAGCCAAGGAGGGACAGGGGGCCAGGGAGCTTTCTTT. This sequence encodes CASSQGGTGGQGAFF.

The chain carries TRBV10-3 and TRBJ2-2; 9 bases align to TRBD2. The CDR3 extends over 15 amino acids. The V gene end was trimmed by 7 bases and the J gene end by 1 base; junction bases not matched to a gene: 4. In germline, CDR1 is ENHRY, CDR2 SYGVKD. The CDR3 DNA is TGTGCCATCAAACATAGCGGGAGGAACACCGGGGAGCTGTTTTTT. Protein product: CAIKHSGRNTGELFF.

The chain carries TRBV7-6 and TRBJ2-1; the match to TRBD1 covers 8 bases. The CDR3 consists of 16 residues. The J segment lost 4 bases and the V segment lost 0 bases, leaving 5 bases of the junction unmatched. Germline-derived CDR1 and CDR2 are SGHVS and FNYEAQ. The CDR3 nucleotides are TGTGCCAGCAGCTTAGCCGTCCAGGGGGCGTACAATGAGCAGTTCTTC. This gives the protein CASSLAVQGAYNEQFF.

The chain uses TRBV12-2 and TRBJ1-4; the DNA was not used to check the table's D call, TRBD1. TRBV12-2 is a pseudogene segment. The CDR3 sequence is 17 residues long. The CDR3 protein is CASRLNQRRVTNEKLFF. CDR3 sequence (DNA): TGTGCAAGTCGCTTGAACCAACGCAGGGTGACTAATGAAAAACTGTTTTTT.

V and J are TRBV10-2 and TRBJ1-6; 8 bases match TRBD1. Per germline, CDR1 WSHSY and CDR2 SAAADI. Trimming cost V 2 bases and J 7 bases; bases outside gene matches: 19. The CDR3 is 20 residues long. The CDR3 reads CASSERGRQGLSLGNSPLHF. For the CDR3, the DNA is TGCGCCAGCAGTGAGCGAGGCCGACAGGGGCTATCGCTAGGGAATTCACCCCTCCACTTT.

This clone has just a few counts. The CDR3 reads CASSPLGGASGYTF. CDR3 DNA: TGTGCCAGCAGCCCCCTAGGGGGGGCTAGTGGCTACACCTTC. The V and J genes are TRBV14 and TRBJ1-2, with D maybe TRBD1 (6 bases). CDR3 length: 14 residues. V lost 4 bases and J lost 7, with 16 bases in between. Germline V lookup: CDR1 SGHDN, CDR2 FVKESK.